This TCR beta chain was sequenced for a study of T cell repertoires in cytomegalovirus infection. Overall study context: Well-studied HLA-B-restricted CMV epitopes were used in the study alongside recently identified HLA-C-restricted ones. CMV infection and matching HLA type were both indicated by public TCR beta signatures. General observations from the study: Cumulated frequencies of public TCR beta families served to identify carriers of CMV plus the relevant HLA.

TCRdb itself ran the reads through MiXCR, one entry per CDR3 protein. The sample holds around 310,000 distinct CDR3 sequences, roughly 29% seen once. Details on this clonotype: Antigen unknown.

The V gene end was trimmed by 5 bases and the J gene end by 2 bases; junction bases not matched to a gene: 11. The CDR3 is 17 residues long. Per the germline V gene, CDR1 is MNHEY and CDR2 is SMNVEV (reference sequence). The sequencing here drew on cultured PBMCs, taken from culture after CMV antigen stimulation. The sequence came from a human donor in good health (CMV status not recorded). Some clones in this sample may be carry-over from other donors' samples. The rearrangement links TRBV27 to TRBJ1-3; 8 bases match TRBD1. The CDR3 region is CASSKRPGGKPGNTIYF. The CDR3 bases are TGTGCCAGCAGTAAGAGGCCAGGGGGCAAGCCTGGAAACACCATATATTTT.